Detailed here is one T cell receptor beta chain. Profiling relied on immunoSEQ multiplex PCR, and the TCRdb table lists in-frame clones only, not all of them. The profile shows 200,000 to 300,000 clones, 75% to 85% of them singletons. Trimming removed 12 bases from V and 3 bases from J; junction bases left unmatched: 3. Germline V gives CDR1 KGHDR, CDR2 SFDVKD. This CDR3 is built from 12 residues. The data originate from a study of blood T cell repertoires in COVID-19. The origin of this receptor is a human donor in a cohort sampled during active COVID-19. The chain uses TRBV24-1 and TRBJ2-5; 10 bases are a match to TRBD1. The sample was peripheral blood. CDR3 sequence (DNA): TGTGCCGCAGGGACAGGGGAAGAGACCCAGTACTTC. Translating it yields CAAGTGEETQYF.